The 12 T cell receptor beta chains listed next were all sequenced from one sample in a study of Ad26.COV2.S vaccination and SARS-CoV-2 variants. Documented treatment: 15 to 20 received Ad26.COV2.S at low or high dose, single or two shots; 5 received placebo; per-sample allocation not given. At day 63 after the first vaccine or placebo injection, samples were drawn. The assay was immunoSEQ multiplex PCR, and TCRdb's table has in-frame clones only and misses some. The sample lists roughly 320,000 clones, around 81% seen once, with about 2.1% in the top ten. This material consisted of peripheral blood, taken in a trial of Ad26.COV2.S vaccine versus placebo. Receptors originate from a person aged 18-65 years who received the Ad26.COV2.S COVID-19 vaccine or a placebo.

This chain connects TRBV5-1 to TRBJ1-1; TRBD1 aligns across 12 bases. Looked up from germline, CDR1 is SGHRS and CDR2 is YFSETQ. Trimming at V came to 0 bases and at J to 8 bases, leaving 5 bases not matched to a gene. The CDR3 has 15 residues. CDR3 sequence: CASSLAPGTGGEAFF. CDR3 bases: TGCGCCAGCAGCTTGGCCCCCGGGACAGGGGGCGAAGCTTTCTTT.

The rearrangement links TRBV25-1 to TRBJ2-7, with D maybe TRBD1 (5 bases). Germline V lookup: CDR1 MGHDK, CDR2 SYGVNS. The CDR3 runs 16 residues. V dropped 1 base and J dropped 4 bases, with 17 bases sitting between them. The CDR3 reads CASSEFGQGGLYEQYF. The DNA of the CDR3 is TGTGCCAGCAGTGAATTTGGCCAGGGCGGTTTGTACGAGCAGTACTTC.

V and J are TRBV6-5 and TRBJ2-1; D not certain. V was trimmed by 2 bases and J by 11 bases, leaving 13 bases between them. The CDR3 has 13 amino acids. The germline V gene has CDR1 MNHEY and CDR2 SVGAGI. CDR3 coding DNA: TGTGCCAGCAGTTACACCATCCCGGTGAAGCAGTTCTTC. Protein product: CASSYTIPVKQFF.

The CDR3 DNA is TGTGCCAGCAGTGAAGCCGAGGGGGAGGGCAATCAGCCCCAGCATTTT. Encoded protein: CASSEAEGEGNQPQHF. V gene TRBV6-1 combines with J gene TRBJ1-5; a possible D gene is TRBD1 (6 bases). The CDR3 loop spans 16 amino acids. In germline, CDR1 is MNHNS, CDR2 SASEGT. Trimming took off 0 bases at V and 2 bases at J, with 11 bases between the two ends.

The chain employs TRBV28 and TRBJ2-5; possibly TRBD1 for D (5 bases). Germline V gene sequence: CDR1 MDHEN, CDR2 SYDVKM. The V gene lost 3 bases and the J gene lost 2 bases, with 16 bases spanning the gap. This CDR3 is built from 16 residues. Written as DNA, the CDR3 is TGTGCCAGCAGTTTGGGGCCCACGGAAGTTCAAGAGACCCAGTACTTC. Amino acids: CASSLGPTEVQETQYF.

This chain joins TRBV27 and TRBJ2-5; D is tentatively TRBD1 or TRBD2 (6 bases each). The V end was cut by 8 bases, the J end by 3 bases, with 16 bases between. The CDR3 is made up of 14 amino acids. The germline CDR1 and CDR2 sequences are MNHEY and SMNVEV (reference sequence). CDR3 in DNA: TGTGCCAGCTCCCTTAGGGGGGCGGAAGAGACCCAGTACTTC. Amino acid sequence: CASSLRGAEETQYF.

The genes are TRBV4-1 and TRBJ1-5, with D possibly being TRBD1 (6 bases). The CDR3 extends over 16 amino acids. The V and J ends lost 0 bases and 0 bases respectively, with 9 bases between them. Germline values: CDR1 MGHRA, CDR2 YSYEKL. The CDR3 nucleotides read TGCGCCAGCAGCCAAGATTCGGGGGCTAGCAATCAGCCCCAGCATTTT. Translation gives CASSQDSGASNQPQHF.

The chain carries TRBV6-5 and TRBJ1-6; D might be TRBD1 (5 bases). The CDR3 spans 14 residues. Germline V gives CDR1 MNHEY, CDR2 SVGAGI. The V gene lost 7 bases and the J gene lost 5 bases, with 12 bases spanning the gap. CDR3 region: CASTRALDNSPLHF. As DNA, the CDR3 is TGTGCCAGCACCAGGGCCCTAGATAATTCACCCCTCCACTTT.

Only one count was recorded for this clone. The V gene is TRBV12-5, the J gene TRBJ2-2; TRBD1 or TRBD2 may be the D gene (7 bases each). The CDR3 is 13 residues long. The V gene lost 6 bases and the J gene lost 7 bases, with 12 bases spanning the gap. Germline V gives CDR1 LGHNT, CDR2 FRNRAP. The CDR3 DNA reads as TGTGCTAGTGGACAGGGGAGGGGCGGGGAGCTGTTTTTT. It encodes CASGQGRGGELFF.

The V call is TRBV18, the J call TRBJ1-6, with 7 nucleotides matching TRBD1. V dropped 3 bases and J dropped 7; count of bases not matched to a gene: 6. The germline gives CDR1 KGHSH, CDR2 LQKENI. There are 15 residues in the CDR3. The CDR3: CASSPIGTVNSPLHF. The CDR3 nucleotides read TGTGCCAGCTCACCTATCGGGACAGTCAATTCACCCCTCCACTTT.

The chain has TRBV11-3 and TRBJ1-2; D unresolved. Germline CDR1 SGHNT, CDR2 YENEEA. The CDR3 is 14 residues long. V was cut by 1 base and J by 5 bases, with 11 bases left in between. For the CDR3, the DNA is TGTGCCAGCAGCTTAGGGGCGGGATTATATGGCTACACCTTC. Its translation: CASSLGAGLYGYTF.

The CDR3 region has the DNA TGTGCCAGCAGCTTAGGGGACAGGGGCCCTAACTATGGCTACACCTTC. It encodes CASSLGDRGPNYGYTF. This chain joins TRBV5-6 and TRBJ1-2; 10 positions match TRBD1. From germline, CDR1 is SGHDT and CDR2 YYEEEE. The J segment lost 0 bases and the V segment lost 2 bases, leaving 4 bases of the junction unmatched. The length of the CDR3 is 16 residues.